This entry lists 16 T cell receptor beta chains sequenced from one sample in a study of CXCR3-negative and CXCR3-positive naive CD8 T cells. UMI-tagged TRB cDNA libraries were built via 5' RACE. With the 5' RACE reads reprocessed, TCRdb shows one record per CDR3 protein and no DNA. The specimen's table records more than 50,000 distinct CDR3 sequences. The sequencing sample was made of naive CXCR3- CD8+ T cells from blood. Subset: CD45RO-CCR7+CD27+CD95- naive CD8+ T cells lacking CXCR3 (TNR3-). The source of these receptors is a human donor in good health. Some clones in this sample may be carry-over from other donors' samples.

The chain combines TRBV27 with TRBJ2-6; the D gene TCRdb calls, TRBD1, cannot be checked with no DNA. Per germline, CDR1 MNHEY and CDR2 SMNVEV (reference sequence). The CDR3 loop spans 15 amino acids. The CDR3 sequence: CASSIRAPWANVLTF.

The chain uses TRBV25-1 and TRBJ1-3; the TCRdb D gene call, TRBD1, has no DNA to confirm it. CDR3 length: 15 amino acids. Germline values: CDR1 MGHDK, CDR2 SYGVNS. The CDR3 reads CASTGTDTGVNTIYF. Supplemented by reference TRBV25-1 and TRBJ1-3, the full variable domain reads EADIYQTPRYLVIGTGKKITLECSQTMGHDKMYWYQQDPGMELHLIHYSYGVNSTEKGDLSSESTVSRIRTEHFPLTLESARPSHTSQYLCASTGTDTGVNTIYFGEGSWLTVV.

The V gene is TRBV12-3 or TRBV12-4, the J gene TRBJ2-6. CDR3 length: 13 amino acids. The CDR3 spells CASSSLRANVLTF.

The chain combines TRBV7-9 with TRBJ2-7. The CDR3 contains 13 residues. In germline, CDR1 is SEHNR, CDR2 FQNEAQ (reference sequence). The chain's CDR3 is CASSLSGGYEQYF.

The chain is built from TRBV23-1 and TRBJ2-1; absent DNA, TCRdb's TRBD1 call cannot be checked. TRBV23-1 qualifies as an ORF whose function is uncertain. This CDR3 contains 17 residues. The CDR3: CASSHPMDRREANEQFF.

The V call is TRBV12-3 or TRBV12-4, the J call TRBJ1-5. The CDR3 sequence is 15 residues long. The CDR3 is CASSLDVSGNQPQHF.

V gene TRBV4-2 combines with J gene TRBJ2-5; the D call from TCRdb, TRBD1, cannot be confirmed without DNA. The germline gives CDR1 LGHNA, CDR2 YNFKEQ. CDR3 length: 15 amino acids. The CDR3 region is CASSQIGQGEETQYF.

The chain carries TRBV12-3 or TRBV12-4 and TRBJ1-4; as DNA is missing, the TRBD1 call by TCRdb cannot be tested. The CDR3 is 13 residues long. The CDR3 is CASRGAGAEKLFF.

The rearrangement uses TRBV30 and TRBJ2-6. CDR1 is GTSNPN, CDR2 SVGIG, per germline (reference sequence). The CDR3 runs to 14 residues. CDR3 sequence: CAWSWHSGANVLTF.

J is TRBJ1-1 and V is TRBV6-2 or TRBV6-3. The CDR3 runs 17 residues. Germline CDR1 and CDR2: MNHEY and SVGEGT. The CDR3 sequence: CASSYSRGPQVNTEAFF.

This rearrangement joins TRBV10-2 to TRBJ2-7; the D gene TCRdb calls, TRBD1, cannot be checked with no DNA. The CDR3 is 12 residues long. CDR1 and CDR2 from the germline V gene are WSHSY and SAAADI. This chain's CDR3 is CASDQGTGLQYF.

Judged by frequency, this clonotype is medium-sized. The CDR3 is CASSLVGLAASSYEQYF. The chain combines TRBV7-2 with TRBJ2-7; TCRdb indicates TRBD2, and absent DNA this call remains unverified. This CDR3 has 17 residues. Germline V gives CDR1 SGHTA, CDR2 FQGNSA.

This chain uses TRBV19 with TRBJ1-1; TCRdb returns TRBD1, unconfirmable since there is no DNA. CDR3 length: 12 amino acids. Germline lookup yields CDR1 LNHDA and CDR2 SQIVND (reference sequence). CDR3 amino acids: CASSIGQFEAFF.

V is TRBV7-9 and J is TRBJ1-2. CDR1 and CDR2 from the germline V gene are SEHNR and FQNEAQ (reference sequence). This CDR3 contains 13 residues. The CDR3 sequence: CASSAPGGYGYTF.

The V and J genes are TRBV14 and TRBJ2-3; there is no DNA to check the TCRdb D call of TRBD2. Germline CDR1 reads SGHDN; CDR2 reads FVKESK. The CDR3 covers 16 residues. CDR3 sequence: CASSRKGDYPLDTQYF. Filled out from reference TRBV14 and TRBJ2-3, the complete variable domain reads EAGVTQFPSHSVIEKGQTVTLRCDPISGHDNLYWYRRVMGKEIKFLLHFVKESKQDESGMPNNRFLAERTGGTYSTLKVQPAELEDSGVYFCASSRKGDYPLDTQYFGPGTRLTVL.

CDR3 protein: CASSMEGAVRYEQYF. The rearrangement uses TRBV19 and TRBJ2-7; TCRdb proposes TRBD1, but this gene call is untestable without DNA. The V gene's germline CDR1 is LNHDA and CDR2 SQIVND (reference sequence). The CDR3 contains 15 residues.